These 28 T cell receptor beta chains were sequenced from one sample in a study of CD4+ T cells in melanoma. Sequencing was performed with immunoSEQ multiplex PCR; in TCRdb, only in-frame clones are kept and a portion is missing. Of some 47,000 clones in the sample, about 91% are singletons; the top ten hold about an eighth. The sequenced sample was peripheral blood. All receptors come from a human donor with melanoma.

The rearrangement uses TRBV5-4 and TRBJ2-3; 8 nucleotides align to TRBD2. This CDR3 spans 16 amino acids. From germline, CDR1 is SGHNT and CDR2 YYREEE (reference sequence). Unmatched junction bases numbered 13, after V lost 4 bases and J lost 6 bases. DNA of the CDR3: TGTGCCAGCAGCCCGGTACTAGCGGCGGGGGGTGATACGCAGTATTTT. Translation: CASSPVLAAGGDTQYF. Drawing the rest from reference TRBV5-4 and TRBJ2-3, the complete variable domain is ETGVTQSPTHLIKTRGQQVTLRCSSQSGHNTVSWYQQALGQGPQFIFQYYREEENGRGNFPPRFSGLQFPNYSSELNVNALELDDSALYLCASSPVLAAGGDTQYFGPGTRLTVL.

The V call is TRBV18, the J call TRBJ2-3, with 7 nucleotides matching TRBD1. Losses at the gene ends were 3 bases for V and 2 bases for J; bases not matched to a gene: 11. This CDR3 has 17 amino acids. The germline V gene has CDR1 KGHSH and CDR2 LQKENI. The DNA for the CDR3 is TGTGCCAGCTCACCCTTTGACAGGGCCACACACACAGATACGCAGTATTTT. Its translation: CASSPFDRATHTDTQYF.

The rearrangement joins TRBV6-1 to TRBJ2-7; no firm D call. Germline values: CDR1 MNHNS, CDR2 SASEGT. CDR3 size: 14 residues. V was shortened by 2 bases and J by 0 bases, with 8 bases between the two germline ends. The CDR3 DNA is TGTGCCAGCAGTGAACCTGGGTTCTCCTACGAGCAGTACTTC. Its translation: CASSEPGFSYEQYF.

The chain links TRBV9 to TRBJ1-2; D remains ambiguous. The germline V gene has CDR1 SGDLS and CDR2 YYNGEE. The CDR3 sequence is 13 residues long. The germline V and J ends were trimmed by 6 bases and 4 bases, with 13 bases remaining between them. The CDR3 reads CASTNQFSYGYTF. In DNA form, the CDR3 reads TGTGCCAGCACCAACCAATTCTCCTATGGCTACACCTTC. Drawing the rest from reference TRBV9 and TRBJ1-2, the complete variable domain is DSGVTQTPKHLITATGQRVTLRCSPRSGDLSVYWYQQSLDQGLQFLIQYYNGEERAKGNILERFSAQQFPDLHSELNLSSLELGDSALYFCASTNQFSYGYTFGSGTRLTVV.

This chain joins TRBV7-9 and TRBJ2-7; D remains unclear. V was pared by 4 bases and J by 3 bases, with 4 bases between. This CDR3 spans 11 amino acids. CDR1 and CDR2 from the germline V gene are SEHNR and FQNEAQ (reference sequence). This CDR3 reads CASSSDYEQYF. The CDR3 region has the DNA TGTGCCAGCAGCTCGGACTACGAGCAGTACTTC. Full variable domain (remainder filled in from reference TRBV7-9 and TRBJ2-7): DTGVSQNPRHKITKRGQNVTFRCDPISEHNRLYWYRQTLGQGPEFLTYFQNEAQLEKSRLLSDRFSAERPKGSFSTLEIQRTEQGDSAMYLCASSSDYEQYFGPGTRLTVT.

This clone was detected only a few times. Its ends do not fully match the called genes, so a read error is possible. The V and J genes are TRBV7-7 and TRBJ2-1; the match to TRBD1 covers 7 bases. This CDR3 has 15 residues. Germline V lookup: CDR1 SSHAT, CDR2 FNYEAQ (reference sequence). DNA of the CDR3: TGTGCTAGCAGCTTAGGGGACAGCGCCTACAATGAGCAGTTCTTC. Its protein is CASSLGDSAYNEQFF.

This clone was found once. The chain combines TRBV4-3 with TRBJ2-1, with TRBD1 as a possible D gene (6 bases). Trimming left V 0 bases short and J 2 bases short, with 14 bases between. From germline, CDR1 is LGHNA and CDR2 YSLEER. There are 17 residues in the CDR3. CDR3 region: CASSQEGRGGTYNEQFF. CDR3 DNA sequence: TGCGCCAGCAGCCAAGAAGGACGTGGGGGCACCTACAATGAGCAGTTCTTC.

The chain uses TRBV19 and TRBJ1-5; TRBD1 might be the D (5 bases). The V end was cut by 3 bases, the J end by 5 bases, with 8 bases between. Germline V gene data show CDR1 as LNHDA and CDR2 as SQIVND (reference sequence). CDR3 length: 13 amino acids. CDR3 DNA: TGTGCCAGTAGTATCCAGGGTCATCAGCCCCAGCATTTT. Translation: CASSIQGHQPQHF.

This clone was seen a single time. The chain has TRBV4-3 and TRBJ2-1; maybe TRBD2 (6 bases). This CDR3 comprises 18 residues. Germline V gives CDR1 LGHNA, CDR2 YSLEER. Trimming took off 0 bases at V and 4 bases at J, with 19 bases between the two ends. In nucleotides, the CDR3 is TGCGCCAGCAGCCAAGACATTGGGACCAGCGGGCTATACAATGAGCAGTTCTTC. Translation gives CASSQDIGTSGLYNEQFF.

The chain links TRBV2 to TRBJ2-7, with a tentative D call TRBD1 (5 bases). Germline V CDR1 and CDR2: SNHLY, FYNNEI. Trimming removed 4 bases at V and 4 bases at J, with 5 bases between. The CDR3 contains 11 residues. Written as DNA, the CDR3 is TGTGCCAGCAGTGGACAGTACGAGCAGTACTTC. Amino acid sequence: CASSGQYEQYF.

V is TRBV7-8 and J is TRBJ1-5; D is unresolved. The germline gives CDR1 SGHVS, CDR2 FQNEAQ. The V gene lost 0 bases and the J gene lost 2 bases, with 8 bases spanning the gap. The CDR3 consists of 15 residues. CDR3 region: CASSLAFGGNQPQHF. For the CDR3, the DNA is TGTGCCAGCAGCTTAGCATTCGGCGGCAATCAGCCCCAGCATTTT.

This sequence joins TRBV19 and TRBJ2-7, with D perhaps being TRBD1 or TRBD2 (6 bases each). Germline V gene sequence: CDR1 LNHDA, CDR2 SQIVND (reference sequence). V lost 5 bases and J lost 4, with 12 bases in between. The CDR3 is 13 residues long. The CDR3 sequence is CASSSGAFYEQYF. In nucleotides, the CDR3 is TGTGCCAGTAGTTCGGGGGCGTTTTACGAGCAGTACTTC. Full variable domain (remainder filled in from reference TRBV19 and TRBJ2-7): DGGITQSPKYLFRKEGQNVTLSCEQNLNHDAMYWYRQDPGQGLRLIYYSQIVNDFQKGDIAEGYSVSREKKESFPLTVTSAQKNPTAFYLCASSSGAFYEQYFGPGTRLTVT.

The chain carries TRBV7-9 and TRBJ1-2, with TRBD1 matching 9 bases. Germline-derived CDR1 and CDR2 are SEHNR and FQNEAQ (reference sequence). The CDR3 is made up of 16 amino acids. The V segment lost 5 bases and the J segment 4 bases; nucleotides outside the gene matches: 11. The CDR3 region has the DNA TGTGCCAGCAGCCAACGACAGGGGGATGAGGGCTATGGCTACACCTTC. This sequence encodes CASSQRQGDEGYGYTF.

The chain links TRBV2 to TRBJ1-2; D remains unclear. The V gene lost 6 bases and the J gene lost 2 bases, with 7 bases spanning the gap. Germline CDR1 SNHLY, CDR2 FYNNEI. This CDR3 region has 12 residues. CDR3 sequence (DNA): TGTGCCAGCAGCCCGCAGAACTATGGCTACACCTTC. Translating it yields CASSPQNYGYTF.

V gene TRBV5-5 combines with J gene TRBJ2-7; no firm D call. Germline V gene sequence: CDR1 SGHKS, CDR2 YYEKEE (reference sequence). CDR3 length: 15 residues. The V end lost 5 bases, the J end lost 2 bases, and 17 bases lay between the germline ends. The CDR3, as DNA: TGTGCCAGCAGTTTCGACATAAACCTCGCCTACGAGCAGTACTTC. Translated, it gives CASSFDINLAYEQYF.

CDR3 DNA: TGTGCCAGCTCCATGGGGACGGGCAGGGCTAACTATGGCTACACCTTC. Encoded protein: CASSMGTGRANYGYTF. J is TRBJ1-2 and V is TRBV18, with D possibly being TRBD1 (5 bases). CDR1 is KGHSH, CDR2 LQKENI, per germline. This CDR3 contains 16 residues. The V gene lost 6 bases and the J gene lost 0 bases, with 17 bases spanning the gap.

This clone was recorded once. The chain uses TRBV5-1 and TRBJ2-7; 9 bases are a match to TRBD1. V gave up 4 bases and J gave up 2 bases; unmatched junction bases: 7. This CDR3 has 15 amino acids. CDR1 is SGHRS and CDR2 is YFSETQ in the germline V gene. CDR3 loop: CASSEDRGITYEQYF. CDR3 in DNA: TGCGCCAGCAGCGAGGACAGGGGAATCACCTACGAGCAGTACTTC.

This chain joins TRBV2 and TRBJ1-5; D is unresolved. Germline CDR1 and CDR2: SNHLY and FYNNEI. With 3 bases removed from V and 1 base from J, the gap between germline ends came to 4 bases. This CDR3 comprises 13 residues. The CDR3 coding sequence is TGTGCCAGCAGTGAGTTCAGCAATCAGCCCCAGCATTTT. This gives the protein CASSEFSNQPQHF. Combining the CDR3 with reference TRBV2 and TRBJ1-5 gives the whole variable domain EPEVTQTPSHQVTQMGQEVILRCVPISNHLYFYWYRQILGQKVEFLVSFYNNEISEKSEIFDDQFSVERPDGSNFTLKIRSTKLEDSAMYFCASSEFSNQPQHFGDGTRLSIL.

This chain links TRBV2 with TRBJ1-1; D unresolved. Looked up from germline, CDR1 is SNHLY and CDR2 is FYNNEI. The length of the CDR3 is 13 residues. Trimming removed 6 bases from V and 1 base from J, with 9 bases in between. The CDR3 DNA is TGTGCCAGCAGCCGACAACCGAACACTGAAGCTTTCTTT. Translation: CASSRQPNTEAFF. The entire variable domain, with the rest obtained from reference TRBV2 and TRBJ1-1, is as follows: EPEVTQTPSHQVTQMGQEVILRCVPISNHLYFYWYRQILGQKVEFLVSFYNNEISEKSEIFDDQFSVERPDGSNFTLKIRSTKLEDSAMYFCASSRQPNTEAFFGQGTRLTVV.

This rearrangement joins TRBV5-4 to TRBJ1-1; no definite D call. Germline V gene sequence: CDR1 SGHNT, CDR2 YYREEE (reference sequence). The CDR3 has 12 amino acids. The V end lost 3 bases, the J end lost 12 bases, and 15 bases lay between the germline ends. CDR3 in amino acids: CASSSTLEDPFF. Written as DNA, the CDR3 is TGTGCCAGCAGCTCAACCCTGGAGGACCCTTTCTTT.

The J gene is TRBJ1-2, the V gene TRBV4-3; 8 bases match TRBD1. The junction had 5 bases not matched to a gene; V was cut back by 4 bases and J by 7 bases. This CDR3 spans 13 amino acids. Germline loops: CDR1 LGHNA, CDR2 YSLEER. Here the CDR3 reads CASSPWTGLGYTF. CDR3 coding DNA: TGCGCCAGCAGCCCCTGGACAGGGCTTGGCTACACCTTC.

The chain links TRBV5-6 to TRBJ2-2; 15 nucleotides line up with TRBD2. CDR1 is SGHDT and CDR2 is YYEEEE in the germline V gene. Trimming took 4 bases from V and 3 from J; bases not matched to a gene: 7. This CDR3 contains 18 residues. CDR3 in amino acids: CASSQGLAGGRDTGELFF. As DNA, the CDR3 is TGTGCCAGCAGCCAGGGACTAGCGGGGGGCCGGGACACCGGGGAGCTGTTTTTT.

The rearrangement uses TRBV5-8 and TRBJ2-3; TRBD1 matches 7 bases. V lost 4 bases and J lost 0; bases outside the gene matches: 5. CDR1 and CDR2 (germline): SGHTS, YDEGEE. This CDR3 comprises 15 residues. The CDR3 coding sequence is TGTGCCAGCAGCAAGGGACAGACTAGCACAGATACGCAGTATTTT. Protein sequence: CASSKGQTSTDTQYF.

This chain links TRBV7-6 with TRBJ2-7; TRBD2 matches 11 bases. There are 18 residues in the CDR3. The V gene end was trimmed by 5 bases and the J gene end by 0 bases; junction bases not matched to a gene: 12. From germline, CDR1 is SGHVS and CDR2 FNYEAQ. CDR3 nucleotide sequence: TGTGCCAGCAGCCCGACAGGTAGGACTAGCGGGTCCTCCTACGAGCAGTACTTC. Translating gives CASSPTGRTSGSSYEQYF. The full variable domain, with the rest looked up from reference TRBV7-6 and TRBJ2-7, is GAGVSQSPRYKVTKRGQDVALRCDPISGHVSLYWYRQALGQGPEFLTYFNYEAQQDKSGLPNDRFSAERPEGSISTLTIQRTEQRDSAMYRCASSPTGRTSGSSYEQYFGPGTRLTVT.

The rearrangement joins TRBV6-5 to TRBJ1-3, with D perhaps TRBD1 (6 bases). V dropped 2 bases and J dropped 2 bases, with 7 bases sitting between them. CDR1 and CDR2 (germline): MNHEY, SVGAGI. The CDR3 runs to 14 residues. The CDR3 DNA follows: TGTGCCAGCAGTTACGGGGGGCCTGGAAACACCATATATTTT. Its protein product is CASSYGGPGNTIYF.

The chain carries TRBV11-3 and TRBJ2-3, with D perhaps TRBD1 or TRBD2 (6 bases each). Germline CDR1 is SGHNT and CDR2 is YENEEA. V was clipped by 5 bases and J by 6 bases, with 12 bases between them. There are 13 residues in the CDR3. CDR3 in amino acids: CASSPQGGDTQYF. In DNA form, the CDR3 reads TGTGCCAGCAGCCCTCAAGGGGGGGATACGCAGTATTTT.

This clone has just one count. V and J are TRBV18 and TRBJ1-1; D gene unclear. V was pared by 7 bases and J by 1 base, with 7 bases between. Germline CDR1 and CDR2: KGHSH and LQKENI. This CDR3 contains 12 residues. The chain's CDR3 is CASFSPNTEAFF. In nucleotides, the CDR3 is TGTGCCAGCTTCTCACCGAACACTGAAGCTTTCTTT. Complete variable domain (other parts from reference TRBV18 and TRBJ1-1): NAGVMQNPRHLVRRRGQEARLRCSPMKGHSHVYWYRQLPEEGLKFMVYLQKENIIDESGMPKERFSAEFPKEGPSILRIQQVVRGDSAAYFCASFSPNTEAFFGQGTRLTVV.

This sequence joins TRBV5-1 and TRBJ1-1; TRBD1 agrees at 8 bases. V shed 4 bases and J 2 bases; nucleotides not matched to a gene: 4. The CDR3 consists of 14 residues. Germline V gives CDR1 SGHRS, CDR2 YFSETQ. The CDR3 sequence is CASSGQGFNTEAFF. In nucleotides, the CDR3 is TGCGCCAGCAGCGGACAGGGTTTCAACACTGAAGCTTTCTTT.